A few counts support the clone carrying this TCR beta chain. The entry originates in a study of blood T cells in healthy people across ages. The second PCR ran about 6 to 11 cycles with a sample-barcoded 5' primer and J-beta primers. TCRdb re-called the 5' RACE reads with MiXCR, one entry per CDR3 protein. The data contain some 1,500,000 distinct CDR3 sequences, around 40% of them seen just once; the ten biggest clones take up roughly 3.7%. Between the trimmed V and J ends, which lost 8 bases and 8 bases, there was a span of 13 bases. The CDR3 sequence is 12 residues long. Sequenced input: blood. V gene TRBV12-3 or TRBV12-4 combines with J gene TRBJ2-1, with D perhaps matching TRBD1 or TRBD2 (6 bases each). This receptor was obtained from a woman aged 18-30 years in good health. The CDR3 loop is CASETRGDEQFF. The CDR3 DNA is TGTGCCAGCGAAACTAGGGGGGATGAGCAGTTCTTC.